One and the same sample provided the 14 T cell receptor beta chains below, sequenced in a study of identical twins listed by TCRdb under 2016. The library was obtained by 5' RACE. Sequencing took place on an Illumina HiSeq 2000. TCRdb itself trimmed the public reads at Q25 with fastp, ran MiXCR and retained productive beta chains. Entries that share a CDR3 protein sequence are merged under the most common genes and DNA. The sample has about 470,000 distinct CDR3 sequences on record, less than 25% of them singletons. Of the sample, roughly 2.8% falls within the top ten clones. This same sample was also taken into another study, of T cells expressing NK-cell markers.

Material for sequencing was CD4+ T cells sorted from blood. All receptors derive from a woman aged 18-29 years in good health.

The V call is TRBV6-2 or TRBV6-3, the J call TRBJ2-2, with TRBD2 matching over 7 bases. This CDR3 is 16 amino acids long. Germline lookup yields CDR1 MNHEY and CDR2 SVGEGT. V trimming: 7 bases; J trimming: 6 bases; junction bases outside the gene matches: 14. In nucleotides, the CDR3 is TGTGCCAGCACCCGCCGGGACTACAAGGGCCCCGGGGAGCTGTTTTTT. It yields the protein CASTRRDYKGPGELFF.

The rearrangement joins TRBV4-3 to TRBJ2-1; 13 nucleotides agree with TRBD2. V gave up 4 bases and J gave up 0 bases; unmatched junction bases: 9. This CDR3 region has 19 residues. Germline assignment: CDR1 LGHNA and CDR2 YSLEER. This CDR3 is CASSPRTSGSKGSYNEQFF. Written as DNA, the CDR3 is TGCGCCAGCAGCCCAAGGACTAGCGGGAGTAAAGGCTCCTACAATGAGCAGTTCTTC.

The chain joins TRBV7-3 to TRBJ2-2, with D maybe TRBD1 (5 bases). The ends were cut back, 8 bases at V and 7 bases at J, with 17 bases in the middle. This CDR3 contains 14 residues. Germline V gene data show CDR1 as SGHTA and CDR2 as FQGTGA. The CDR3 protein is CASRKSVQGGELFF. For the CDR3, the DNA is TGTGCCAGCCGCAAAAGCGTTCAGGGCGGGGAGCTGTTTTTT.

Only a few counts were recorded for this clonotype. The chain employs TRBV29-1 and TRBJ2-1; 7 bases line up with TRBD1. Unmatched junction bases numbered 9, after V lost 6 bases and J lost 4 bases. Germline V gene lookup returns CDR1 SQVTM and CDR2 ANQGSEA. The CDR3 consists of 14 residues. The CDR3 DNA sequence: TGCAGCGTCGTGGCCGGGACAGCATACAATGAGCAGTTCTTC. This gives the protein CSVVAGTAYNEQFF.

CDR3 loop: CASSQGTSGGQETQYF. The CDR3 bases are TGTGCCAGCAGTCAAGGAACTAGCGGAGGACAAGAGACCCAGTACTTC. The chain recombines TRBV9 with TRBJ2-5, with TRBD2 identical over 8 bases. The V segment lost 5 bases and the J segment 2 bases; nucleotides outside the gene matches: 11. In germline, CDR1 is SGDLS, CDR2 YYNGEE. The CDR3 covers 16 residues.

This clonotype was counted a few times. The chain links TRBV12-3 or TRBV12-4 to TRBJ2-1; 9 nucleotides agree with TRBD2. The CDR3 covers 17 residues. After removal of 1 base from V and 9 bases from J, the junction contained 13 bases not matched to a gene. CDR3 bases: TGTGCCAGCAGTTTAGTCCTCGGCGCGGGGGGGCAGGGTGAGCAGTTCTTC. Its protein product is CASSLVLGAGGQGEQFF.

The chain is built from TRBV5-1 and TRBJ1-1; D gene ambiguous. Germline V CDR1 and CDR2: SGHRS, YFSETQ. This CDR3 has 14 amino acids. Trimming removed 4 bases from V and 3 bases from J, with 13 bases in between. The CDR3 DNA follows: TGCGCCAGCAGCCGGGTGTTGGCGGACACTGAAGCTTTCTTT. Encoded protein: CASSRVLADTEAFF.

This clonotype was detected a few times. V is TRBV19 and J is TRBJ2-3; D is possibly TRBD2 (6 bases). Germline CDR1 and CDR2: LNHDA and SQIVND (reference sequence). The CDR3 length is 13 residues. The V end lost 3 bases, the J end lost 5 bases, and 9 bases lay between the germline ends. Here the CDR3 reads CASSIPAGDTQYF. The CDR3 nucleotides read TGTGCCAGTAGTATCCCAGCGGGAGATACGCAGTATTTT.

The chain uses TRBV27 and TRBJ2-7; 8 bases line up with TRBD2. Trimming removed 7 bases from V and 3 bases from J; junction bases left unmatched: 8. Germline loops: CDR1 MNHEY, CDR2 SMNVEV (reference sequence). The CDR3 is 14 residues long. The CDR3 is CASKKRERGYEQYF. CDR3 coding DNA: TGTGCCAGCAAAAAGCGGGAGCGGGGCTACGAGCAGTACTTC.

This sequence joins TRBV20-1 and TRBJ1-6; no clear D. V was pared by 0 bases and J by 7 bases, with 7 bases between. Germline V lookup: CDR1 DFQATT, CDR2 SNEGSKA (reference sequence). This CDR3 comprises 13 residues. The CDR3 loop reads CSAREGGNSPLHF. The CDR3 nucleotides read TGCAGTGCTAGAGAGGGCGGGAATTCACCCCTCCACTTT.

This clonotype was seen a few times. This chain uses TRBV6-1 with TRBJ2-2; 8 bases match TRBD1. J gave up 1 base and V 7 bases, and 8 bases lay outside the gene matches. The CDR3 has 16 amino acids. CDR1 is MNHNS, CDR2 SASEGT, per germline. As DNA, the CDR3 is TGTGCCAGCACCCGGGACAGGTTCCTGAACACCGGGGAGCTGTTTTTT. It translates to CASTRDRFLNTGELFF.

Worth noting for this clonotype: The conserved phenylalanine or tryptophan is not found at the CDR3 terminus, so this likely reflects a read error. The genes are TRBV6-5 and TRBJ1-2; D is perhaps TRBD1 (6 bases). CDR1 MNHEY and CDR2 SVGAGI come from the germline V gene. The CDR3 length is 16 residues. V was trimmed by 2 bases and J by 2 bases, leaving 15 bases between them. The chain's CDR3 is CASSYSPSGANYGYTS. The CDR3 nucleotides are TGTGCCAGCAGTTACAGTCCGTCAGGGGCGAACTATGGCTACACCTCC.

This clonotype was seen a handful of times. The chain couples TRBV9 to TRBJ2-2; D might be TRBD1 (6 bases). CDR1 is SGDLS, CDR2 YYNGEE, per germline. Trimming took 5 bases from V and 4 from J, leaving 15 bases between them. CDR3 length: 15 amino acids. CDR3 region: CASSSDSRGTGELFF. DNA for the CDR3: TGTGCCAGCAGTTCGGACAGTCGCGGCACCGGGGAGCTGTTTTTT.

This clonotype was seen a handful of times. The chain carries TRBV6-4 and TRBJ2-2; D call uncertain. V gave up 6 bases and J gave up 8 bases, with 13 bases separating them. The CDR3 has 13 residues. Germline V lookup: CDR1 MRHNA, CDR2 SNTAGT. The CDR3 bases are TGTGCCAGCAGCCCGCGAGTTTATGGGGAGCTGTTTTTT. Residues: CASSPRVYGELFF.